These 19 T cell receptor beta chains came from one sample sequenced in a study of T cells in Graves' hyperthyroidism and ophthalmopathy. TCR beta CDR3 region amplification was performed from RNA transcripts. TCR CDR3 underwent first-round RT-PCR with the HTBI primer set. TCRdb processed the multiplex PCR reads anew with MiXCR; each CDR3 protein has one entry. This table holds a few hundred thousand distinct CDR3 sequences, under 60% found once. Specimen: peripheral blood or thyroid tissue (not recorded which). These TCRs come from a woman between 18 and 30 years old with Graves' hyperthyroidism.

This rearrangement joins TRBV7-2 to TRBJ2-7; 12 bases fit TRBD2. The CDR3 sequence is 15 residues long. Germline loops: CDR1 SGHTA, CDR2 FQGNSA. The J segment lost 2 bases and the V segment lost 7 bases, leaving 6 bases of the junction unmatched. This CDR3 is CASTRTSGVTYEQYF. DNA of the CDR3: TGTGCCAGCACCCGGACTAGCGGGGTTACCTACGAGCAGTACTTC. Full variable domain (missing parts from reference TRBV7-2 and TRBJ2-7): GAGVSQSPSNKVTEKGKDVELRCDPISGHTALYWYRQSLGQGLEFLIYFQGNSAPDKSGLPSDRFSAERTGGSVSTLTIQRTQQEDSAVYLCASTRTSGVTYEQYFGPGTRLTVT.

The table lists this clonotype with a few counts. The DNA for the CDR3 is TGTGCCAGCAGTTTTTTCACTGGGAACTATGGCTACACCTTC. It encodes CASSFFTGNYGYTF. V usage is TRBV2 and J usage is TRBJ1-2, with D uncertain. Germline V gene lookup returns CDR1 SNHLY and CDR2 FYNNEI. CDR3 length: 14 amino acids. The ends were cut back, 5 bases at V and 2 bases at J, with 12 bases in the middle.

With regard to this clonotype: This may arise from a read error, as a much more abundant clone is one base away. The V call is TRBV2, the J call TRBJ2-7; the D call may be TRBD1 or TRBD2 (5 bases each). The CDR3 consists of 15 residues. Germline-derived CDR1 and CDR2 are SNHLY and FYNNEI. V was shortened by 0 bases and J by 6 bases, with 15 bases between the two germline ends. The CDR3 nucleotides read TGTGCCAGCAGTGAAGCCCCCGGGGCCGGAGGCGAGCAGTACTTC. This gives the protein CASSEAPGAGGEQYF.

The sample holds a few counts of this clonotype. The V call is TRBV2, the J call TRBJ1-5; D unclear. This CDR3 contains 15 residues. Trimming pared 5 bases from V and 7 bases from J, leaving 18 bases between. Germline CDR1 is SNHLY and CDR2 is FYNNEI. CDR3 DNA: TGTGCCAGCAGTTTATCTTCCCAGAAGGGACAGCCCCAGCATTTT. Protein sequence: CASSLSSQKGQPQHF. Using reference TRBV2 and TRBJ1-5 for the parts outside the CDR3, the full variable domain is EPEVTQTPSHQVTQMGQEVILRCVPISNHLYFYWYRQILGQKVEFLVSFYNNEISEKSEIFDDQFSVERPDGSNFTLKIRSTKLEDSAMYFCASSLSSQKGQPQHFGDGTRLSIL.

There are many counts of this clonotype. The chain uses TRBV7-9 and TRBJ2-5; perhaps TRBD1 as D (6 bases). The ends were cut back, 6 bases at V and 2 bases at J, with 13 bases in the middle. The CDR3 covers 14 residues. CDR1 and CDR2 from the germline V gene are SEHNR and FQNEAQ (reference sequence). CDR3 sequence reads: CASREGQLQETQYF. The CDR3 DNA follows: TGTGCCAGCAGGGAAGGACAGCTGCAAGAGACCCAGTACTTC.

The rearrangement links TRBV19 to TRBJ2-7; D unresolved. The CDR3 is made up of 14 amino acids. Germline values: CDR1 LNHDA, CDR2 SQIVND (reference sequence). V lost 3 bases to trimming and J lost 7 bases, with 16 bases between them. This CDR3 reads CASSIGNSTMEQYF. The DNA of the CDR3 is TGTGCCAGTAGTATTGGTAACTCTACGATGGAGCAGTACTTC.

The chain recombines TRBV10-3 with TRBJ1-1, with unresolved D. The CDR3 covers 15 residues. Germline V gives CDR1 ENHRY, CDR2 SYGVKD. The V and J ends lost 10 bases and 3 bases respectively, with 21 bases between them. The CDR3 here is CASSYFRDEDTEAFF. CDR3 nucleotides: TGTGCCAGCAGCTATTTTAGGGATGAGGACACTGAAGCTTTCTTT.

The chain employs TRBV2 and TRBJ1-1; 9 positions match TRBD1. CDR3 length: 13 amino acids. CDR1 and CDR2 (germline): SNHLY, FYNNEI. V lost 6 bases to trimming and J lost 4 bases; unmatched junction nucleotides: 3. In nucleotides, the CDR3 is TGTGCCAGCAGGGAGACAGGGGGCACTGAAGCTTTCTTT. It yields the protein CASRETGGTEAFF.

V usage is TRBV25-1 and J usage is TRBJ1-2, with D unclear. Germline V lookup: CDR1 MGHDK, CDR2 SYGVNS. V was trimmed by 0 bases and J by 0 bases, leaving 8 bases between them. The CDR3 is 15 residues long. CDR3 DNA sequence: TGTGCCAGCAGTGAATATTTTAGAGCTAACTATGGCTACACCTTC. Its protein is CASSEYFRANYGYTF.

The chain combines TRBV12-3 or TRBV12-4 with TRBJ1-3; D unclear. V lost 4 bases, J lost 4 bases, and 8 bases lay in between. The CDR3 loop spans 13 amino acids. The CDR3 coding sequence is TGTGCCAGCAGTTCCCGTAAAGGAAACACCATATATTTT. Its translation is CASSSRKGNTIYF.

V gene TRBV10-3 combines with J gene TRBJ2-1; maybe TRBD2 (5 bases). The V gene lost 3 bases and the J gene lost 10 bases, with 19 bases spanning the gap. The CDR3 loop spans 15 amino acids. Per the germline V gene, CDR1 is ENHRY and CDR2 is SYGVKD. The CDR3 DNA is TGTGCCATCAGTGAACTCCAAAGTGGAAGGGAGGAGCAGTTCTTC. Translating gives CAISELQSGREEQFF.

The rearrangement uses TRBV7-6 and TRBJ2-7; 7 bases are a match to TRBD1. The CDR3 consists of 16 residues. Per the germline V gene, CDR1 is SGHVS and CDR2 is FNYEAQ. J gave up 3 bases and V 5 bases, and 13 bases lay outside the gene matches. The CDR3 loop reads CASSASPQGVGYEQYF. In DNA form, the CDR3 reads TGTGCCAGCAGCGCCTCTCCCCAGGGGGTTGGCTACGAGCAGTACTTC.

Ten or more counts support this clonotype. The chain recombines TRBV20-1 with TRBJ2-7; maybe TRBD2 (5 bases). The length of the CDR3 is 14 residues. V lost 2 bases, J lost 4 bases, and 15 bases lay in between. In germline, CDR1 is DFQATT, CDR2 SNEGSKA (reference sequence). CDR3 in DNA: TGCAGTGCTAGACTGTGGTCTAGCCAGTACGAGCAGTACTTC. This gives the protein CSARLWSSQYEQYF.

In DNA form, the CDR3 reads TGTGCCAGTCGACAGGGGATGGCTGAAGAGACCCAGTACTTC. Translating gives CASRQGMAEETQYF. This chain joins TRBV9 and TRBJ2-5; the match to TRBD1 covers 8 bases. The CDR3 has 14 amino acids. Germline-derived CDR1 and CDR2 are SGDLS and YYNGEE. The ends lost 8 bases at V and 3 bases at J; junction bases unmatched: 9.

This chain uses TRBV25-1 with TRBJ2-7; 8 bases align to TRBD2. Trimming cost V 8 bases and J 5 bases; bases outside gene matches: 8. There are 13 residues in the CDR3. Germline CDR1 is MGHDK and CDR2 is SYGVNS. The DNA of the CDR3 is TGTGCCAGCGTCCCGGGAGCGGGAGACGAGCAGTACTTC. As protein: CASVPGAGDEQYF.

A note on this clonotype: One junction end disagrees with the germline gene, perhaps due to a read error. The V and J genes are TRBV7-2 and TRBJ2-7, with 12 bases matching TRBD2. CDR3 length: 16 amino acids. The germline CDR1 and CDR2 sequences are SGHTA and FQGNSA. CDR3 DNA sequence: TGTGCCGGCAGCTCAGGACTAGCGGGATTCTCCTACGAGCAGTACTTC. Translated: CAGSSGLAGFSYEQYF. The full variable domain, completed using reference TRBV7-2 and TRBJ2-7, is GAGVSQSPSNKVTEKGKDVELRCDPISGHTALYWYRQSLGQGLEFLIYFQGNSAPDKSGLPSDRFSAERTGGSVSTLTIQRTQQEDSAVYLCAGSSGLAGFSYEQYFGPGTRLTVT.

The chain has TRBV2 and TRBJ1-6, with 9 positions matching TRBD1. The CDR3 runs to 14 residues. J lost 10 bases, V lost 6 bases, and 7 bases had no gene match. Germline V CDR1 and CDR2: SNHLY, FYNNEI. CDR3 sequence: CASRPDRGGSPLHF. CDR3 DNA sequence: TGTGCCAGCAGACCGGACAGGGGAGGGTCACCCCTCCACTTT.

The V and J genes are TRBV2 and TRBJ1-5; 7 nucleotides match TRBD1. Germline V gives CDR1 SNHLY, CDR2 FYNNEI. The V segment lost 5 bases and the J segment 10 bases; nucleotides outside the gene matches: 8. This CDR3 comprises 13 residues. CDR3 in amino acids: CASSLQGLRPQHF. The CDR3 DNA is TGTGCCAGCAGTTTACAGGGGTTGCGTCCCCAGCATTTT.

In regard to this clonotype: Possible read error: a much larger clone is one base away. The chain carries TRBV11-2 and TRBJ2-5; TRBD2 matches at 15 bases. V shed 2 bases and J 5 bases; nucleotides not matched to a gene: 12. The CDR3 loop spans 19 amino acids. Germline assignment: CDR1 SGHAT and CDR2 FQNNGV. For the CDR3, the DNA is TGTGCCAGCAGCTTATTGGGACTAGCGGGAGGCCAGGGTCTGGAGACCCAGTACTTC. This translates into CASSLLGLAGGQGLETQYF. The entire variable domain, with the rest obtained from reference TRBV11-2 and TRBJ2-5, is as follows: EAGVAQSPRYKIIEKRQSVAFWCNPISGHATLYWYQQILGQGPKLLIQFQNNGVVDDSQLPKDRFSAERLKGVDSTLKIQPAKLEDSAVYLCASSLLGLAGGQGLETQYFGPGTRLLVL.